These 19 T cell receptor beta chains came from one sample sequenced in a study of CD8 T cells in Susac syndrome. Random hexamers served to reverse transcribe about 0.45 to 1 ug RNA. MiXCR was run by TCRdb on the immunoSEQ multiplex PCR reads, yielding one entry per CDR3 protein. The table includes about 180,000 distinct CDR3 sequences, 90% to 95% detected once. The sample comprised CD4+ T cells from PBMCs. These receptors all stem from a human donor with Susac syndrome.

This chain uses TRBV20-1 with TRBJ1-1; a weak D match, TRBD1 (5 bases). The V and J ends lost 2 bases and 1 base respectively, with 14 bases between them. Germline assignment: CDR1 DFQATT and CDR2 SNEGSKA (reference sequence). The CDR3 sequence is 15 residues long. The CDR3 DNA is TGCAGTGCTAGACATTCAGGGAATACGAACACTGAAGCTTTCTTT. It is translated as CSARHSGNTNTEAFF.

The rearrangement joins TRBV7-2 to TRBJ2-3, with a tentative D call TRBD2 (7 bases). The CDR3 consists of 17 residues. From germline, CDR1 is SGHTA and CDR2 FQGNSA. V lost 4 bases, J lost 6 bases, and 23 bases lay in between. CDR3 nucleotide sequence: TGTGCCAGCAGCTCACCCCTTCGGGGGGCGCGGGCGGATACGCAGTATTTT. This gives the protein CASSSPLRGARADTQYF.

This chain links TRBV6-5 with TRBJ2-7, with no clear D. Trimming removed 6 bases from V and 1 base from J, with 10 bases in between. CDR3 size: 13 residues. Germline lookup yields CDR1 MNHEY and CDR2 SVGAGI. This chain's CDR3 is CASSHQVSYEQYF. CDR3 sequence (DNA): TGTGCCAGCAGCCATCAAGTGTCCTACGAGCAGTACTTC.

The chain uses TRBV28 and TRBJ1-5, with D perhaps TRBD1 (6 bases). The germline V gene encodes CDR1 MDHEN and CDR2 SYDVKM. Trimming stripped 9 bases from V and 1 base from J, with 19 bases between. CDR3 length: 16 residues. CDR3 DNA sequence: TGTGCCAGTCGGAGGGGGGGGTCCTTCAGCAATCAGCCCCAGCATTTT. It translates to CASRRGGSFSNQPQHF.

The chain recombines TRBV30 with TRBJ1-1, with D uncertain. Trimming cost V 8 bases and J 5 bases, with 15 bases left between them. This CDR3 comprises 12 residues. From germline, CDR1 is GTSNPN and CDR2 SVGIG (reference sequence). The CDR3 here is CALGCMETEAFF. The CDR3 nucleotides read TGTGCCCTGGGCTGTATGGAAACTGAAGCTTTCTTT.

The gene calls are TRBV18 and TRBJ2-1; 9 positions match TRBD1. This CDR3 comprises 14 residues. The V and J ends lost 3 bases and 7 bases, in that order; junction bases with no gene match: 4. Germline values: CDR1 KGHSH, CDR2 LQKENI. CDR3 protein: CASSPGTGKNEQFF. Here the CDR3 DNA reads TGTGCCAGCTCACCCGGGACAGGGAAAAATGAGCAGTTCTTC. The whole variable domain, remainder taken from reference TRBV18 and TRBJ2-1, is NAGVMQNPRHLVRRRGQEARLRCSPMKGHSHVYWYRQLPEEGLKFMVYLQKENIIDESGMPKERFSAEFPKEGPSILRIQQVVRGDSAAYFCASSPGTGKNEQFFGPGTRLTVL.

The gene calls are TRBV30 and TRBJ2-1; D unresolved. Germline assignment: CDR1 GTSNPN and CDR2 SVGIG (reference sequence). This CDR3 region has 13 residues. Between the trimmed V and J ends, which lost 2 bases and 8 bases, there was a span of 13 bases. The CDR3 here is CAWSPRNQYEQFF. The CDR3 nucleotides are TGTGCCTGGAGTCCTCGGAACCAATATGAGCAGTTCTTC.

The V call is TRBV5-4, the J call TRBJ2-1; 10 bases map to TRBD1. Germline-derived CDR1 and CDR2 are SGHNT and YYREEE (reference sequence). V trimming: 4 bases; J trimming: 7 bases; junction bases outside the gene matches: 8. This CDR3 has 15 residues. The CDR3: CASSLTGGISNEQFF. In DNA, the CDR3 is TGTGCCAGCAGCCTGACAGGGGGCATATCAAATGAGCAGTTCTTC.

This chain connects TRBV3-1 to TRBJ2-4; D uncertain. V lost 0 bases and J lost 11, with 11 bases in between. CDR1 is LGHDT, CDR2 YNNKEL, per germline (reference sequence). CDR3 length equals 13 residues. Here the CDR3 reads CASSQDNLGFQYF. CDR3 nucleotide sequence: TGTGCCAGCAGCCAAGATAATCTGGGTTTTCAGTACTTC.

The V gene is TRBV6-1, the J gene TRBJ1-2; 11 nucleotides match TRBD1. There are 14 residues in the CDR3. In germline, CDR1 is MNHNS, CDR2 SASEGT. The V gene end was trimmed by 4 bases and the J gene end by 6 bases; junction bases not matched to a gene: 4. CDR3: CASSVDRGLNGYTF. The CDR3 coding sequence is TGTGCCAGCAGTGTGGACAGGGGGCTTAATGGCTACACCTTC.

The chain links TRBV12-3 or TRBV12-4 to TRBJ1-5; D is possibly TRBD1 (5 bases). This CDR3 comprises 12 residues. V was trimmed by 5 bases and J by 8 bases, leaving 10 bases between them. In DNA, the CDR3 is TGTGCCAGCAGTCCAGGGCTGGAGCCCCAGCATTTT. It codes for CASSPGLEPQHF.

The chain joins TRBV29-1 to TRBJ2-3; 9 bases map to TRBD2. V lost 1 base and J lost 4; bases outside the gene matches: 6. CDR3 size: 15 residues. Germline lookup yields CDR1 SQVTM and CDR2 ANQGSEA. The CDR3 DNA reads TGCAGCGTTGAAGGTGGCGGGAGGGGCCCAGATACGCAGTATTTT. This encodes CSVEGGGRGPDTQYF.

The J gene is TRBJ1-5, the V gene TRBV20-1; no reliable D call. The CDR3 covers 14 residues. Germline values: CDR1 DFQATT, CDR2 SNEGSKA (reference sequence). Trimming removed 3 bases from V and 3 bases from J, with 12 bases in between. The CDR3 spells CSASRRAANQPQHF. The CDR3 DNA follows: TGCAGTGCTAGTCGTCGGGCAGCCAATCAGCCCCAGCATTTT.

The chain carries TRBV24-1 and TRBJ2-1, with 9 bases that match TRBD2. The V and J ends lost 0 bases and 7 bases, in that order; junction bases with no gene match: 3. The CDR3 runs 15 residues. Germline-derived CDR1 and CDR2 are KGHDR and SFDVKD. The CDR3 DNA follows: TGTGCCACCAGTGATTTGGGAAGCGGGGGGAATGAGCAGTTCTTC. This gives the protein CATSDLGSGGNEQFF.

CDR3 in amino acids: CASSGTSATGELFF. For the CDR3, the DNA is TGTGCCAGCAGTGGGACTAGCGCGACCGGGGAGCTGTTTTTT. The chain is built from TRBV12-3 or TRBV12-4 and TRBJ2-2, with 10 bases aligning to TRBD2. J was trimmed by 5 bases and V by 5 bases; bases with no gene match: 2. The CDR3 has 14 amino acids.

J is TRBJ2-5 and V is TRBV15, with D unresolved. Germline V gene data show CDR1 as LNHNV and CDR2 as YYDKDF (reference sequence). This CDR3 is built from 16 residues. The ends were cut back, 0 bases at V and 3 bases at J, with 14 bases in the middle. The CDR3 sequence is CATSRDFVAVKETQYF. DNA for the CDR3: TGTGCCACCAGCAGAGATTTTGTGGCGGTAAAAGAGACCCAGTACTTC.

The rearrangement links TRBV9 to TRBJ2-7; TRBD2 agrees at 8 bases. Losses at the gene ends were 1 base for V and 2 bases for J; bases not matched to a gene: 5. Looked up from germline, CDR1 is SGDLS and CDR2 is YYNGEE. The CDR3 covers 15 residues. The CDR3 here is CASSVKGGGTYEQYF. The CDR3 DNA reads as TGTGCCAGCAGCGTAAAAGGCGGGGGGACCTACGAGCAGTACTTC. The full variable domain, rest sourced from reference TRBV9 and TRBJ2-7, is DSGVTQTPKHLITATGQRVTLRCSPRSGDLSVYWYQQSLDQGLQFLIQYYNGEERAKGNILERFSAQQFPDLHSELNLSSLELGDSALYFCASSVKGGGTYEQYFGPGTRLTVT.

The CDR3 DNA reads as TGTGCCAGCTCTCCCTCAGGGTATCTCACTGAAGCTTTCTTT. Its protein is CASSPSGYLTEAFF. V and J are TRBV18 and TRBJ1-1; tentative D call: TRBD1 (5 bases). This CDR3 spans 14 amino acids. Between the trimmed V and J ends, which lost 6 bases and 4 bases, there was a span of 15 bases. Germline values: CDR1 KGHSH, CDR2 LQKENI.

This sequence joins TRBV7-9 and TRBJ2-6, with D uncertain. This CDR3 has 14 residues. V lost 1 base and J 4 bases, leaving 5 bases between the germline ends. CDR1 and CDR2 from the germline V gene are SEHNR and FQNEAQ (reference sequence). The CDR3 DNA is TGTGCCAGCAGCTTAGGGGGAGGGGCCAACGTCCTGACTTTC. As protein: CASSLGGGANVLTF.